These T cell receptor beta chains were read from a single sample in a study of blood T cells in healthy people across ages. From the 5' RACE reads, TCRdb called clonotypes with MiXCR, one entry per CDR3 protein. The table shows roughly 730,000 distinct CDR3 sequences, with around three fifths occurring only once. The sequenced material came from blood. These receptors all come from a man between 40 and 49 years old in good health. The CDR3 runs from the conserved cysteine through the conserved F or W. Fields, in order: D gene, CDR3 length, V gene, J gene, clone size, CDR3 DNA, CDR3 protein. The D gene is left open where the match is weak. A row's size may be missing; if present it is once, few, many or a size class.

D gene: .
CDR3 length: 16
V gene: TRBV9
J gene: TRBJ2-1
clone size: .
CDR3 DNA: TGTGCCAGCAGCGTAGCGGTGACACGGGACACCAATGAGCAGTTCTTC
CDR3 protein: CASSVAVTRDTNEQFF

D gene: .
CDR3 length: 15
V gene: TRBV6-5
J gene: TRBJ2-5
clone size: .
CDR3 DNA: TGTGCCAGCAGTTACTTACAGGGTTGGCGAGAGACCCAGTACTTC
CDR3 protein: CASSYLQGWRETQYF

D gene: .
CDR3 length: 13
V gene: TRBV28
J gene: TRBJ2-5
clone size: few
CDR3 DNA: TGTGCCAGCGGCCCTCGGGTCCAAGAGACCCAGTACTTC
CDR3 protein: CASGPRVQETQYF

D gene: TRBD2
CDR3 length: 15
V gene: TRBV5-4
J gene: TRBJ2-1
clone size: .
CDR3 DNA: TGTGCCAGCGCTCTAGCGGGGGGCTCCTACAATGAGCAGTTCTTC
CDR3 protein: CASALAGGSYNEQFF

D gene: .
CDR3 length: 14
V gene: TRBV7-9
J gene: TRBJ2-7
clone size: .
CDR3 DNA: TGTGCCAGCAGCTTAATGGCAGAGCAATACGAGCAGTACTTC
CDR3 protein: CASSLMAEQYEQYF

D gene: .
CDR3 length: 17
V gene: TRBV4-2
J gene: TRBJ2-4
clone size: .
CDR3 DNA: TGTGCCAGCAGCCCCACGGACAGACTTATAGCCAAAAACATTCAGTACTTC
CDR3 protein: CASSPTDRLIAKNIQYF

D gene: .
CDR3 length: 13
V gene: TRBV7-9
J gene: TRBJ1-1
clone size: .
CDR3 DNA: TGTGCCAGCAGCGCGACTCTGGGACTCGAAGCTTTCTTT
CDR3 protein: CASSATLGLEAFF

D gene: .
CDR3 length: 10
V gene: TRBV12-3/TRBV12-4
J gene: TRBJ2-3
clone size: few
CDR3 DNA: TGTGCCAGCAAGGGAGATACGCAGTATTTT
CDR3 protein: CASKGDTQYF

D gene: .
CDR3 length: 18
V gene: TRBV5-1
J gene: TRBJ2-4
clone size: .
CDR3 DNA: TGCGCCAGCAGCTTGGAGGTAGGGGGGGCCCCAGCCAAAAACATTCAGTACTTC
CDR3 protein: CASSLEVGGAPAKNIQYF

D gene: .
CDR3 length: 17
V gene: TRBV7-9
J gene: TRBJ1-4
clone size: .
CDR3 DNA: TGTGCCAGCAGCTTACCACCCACCTGGGCAACTAATGAAAAACTGTTTTTT
CDR3 protein: CASSLPPTWATNEKLFF

D gene: .
CDR3 length: 15
V gene: TRBV30
J gene: TRBJ1-2
clone size: .
CDR3 DNA: TGTGCCTGGAGTGTACTTGAGCGCGGCGCGTCTGGCTACACCTTC
CDR3 protein: CAWSVLERGASGYTF

D gene: .
CDR3 length: 14
V gene: TRBV20-1
J gene: TRBJ2-7
clone size: many
CDR3 DNA: TGCAGTGCTAGGAGTAGCCGGGGCGTCTACGAGCAGTACTTC
CDR3 protein: CSARSSRGVYEQYF

D gene: TRBD2
CDR3 length: 15
V gene: TRBV6-4
J gene: TRBJ2-3
clone size: .
CDR3 DNA: TGTGCCAGCAGTGAAACTAGCGGGAGTGCTGATACGCAGTATTTT
CDR3 protein: CASSETSGSADTQYF

D gene: TRBD2
CDR3 length: 15
V gene: TRBV12-3/TRBV12-4
J gene: TRBJ2-7
clone size: few
CDR3 DNA: TGTGCCAGTAAGCCTAGCGGGAGTAGCTCCTACGAGCAGTACTTC
CDR3 protein: CASKPSGSSSYEQYF

D gene: .
CDR3 length: 16
V gene: TRBV7-3
J gene: TRBJ1-2
clone size: .
CDR3 DNA: TGTGCCAGCAGCTTAAGACAGCTAAGAGCTAACTATGGCTACACCTTC
CDR3 protein: CASSLRQLRANYGYTF

D gene: TRBD1
CDR3 length: 14
V gene: TRBV7-2
J gene: TRBJ1-1
clone size: .
CDR3 DNA: TGTGCCAGCAGCTCGGGACAGGCCAACACTGAAGCTTTCTTT
CDR3 protein: CASSSGQANTEAFF

D gene: .
CDR3 length: 14
V gene: TRBV6-5
J gene: TRBJ2-7
clone size: many
CDR3 DNA: TGTGCCAGCTCGAGCTCCCTCGCCTTCTTCGAGCAGTACTTC
CDR3 protein: CASSSSLAFFEQYF

D gene: .
CDR3 length: 17
V gene: TRBV27
J gene: TRBJ1-4
clone size: few
CDR3 DNA: TGTGCCAGCAGTTCCCCCGGCCTTGTTGCAACTAATGAAAAACTGTTTTTT
CDR3 protein: CASSSPGLVATNEKLFF

D gene: .
CDR3 length: 14
V gene: TRBV24-1
J gene: TRBJ2-5
clone size: .
CDR3 DNA: TGTGCCACCAGCGTGGCAGGGTCGGTGGAGACCCAGTACTTC
CDR3 protein: CATSVAGSVETQYF

D gene: .
CDR3 length: 13
V gene: TRBV20-1
J gene: TRBJ1-2
clone size: .
CDR3 DNA: TGCAGTGCTAGAAGTGATTCTAACTATGGCTACACCTTC
CDR3 protein: CSARSDSNYGYTF

D gene: .
CDR3 length: 15
V gene: TRBV25-1
J gene: TRBJ2-4
clone size: .
CDR3 DNA: TGTGCCAGCAGTGAATACCAGGGGCCCAAAAACATTCAGTACTTC
CDR3 protein: CASSEYQGPKNIQYF